The 25 T cell receptor beta chains listed next were all sequenced from one sample in a study of regulatory T cells in long-lasting Graves disease (dated by TCRdb to the early 2020s). Interpreted using the paper, the time point label stands for: persistent/refractory GD, antithyroid drugs over 5 years with positive TRAb. RNA was extracted from PBMCs in TRIzol for both TCR sequencing and RNA sequencing. Library construction relied on multiplex PCR. The sequencer was an Illumina HiSeq 4000. iRepertoire HTBI primers and Arm-PCR amplification of CDR3 regions were used to construct TCR beta libraries. Clones were called with MiXCR by TCRdb after fastp trimmed the public reads at Q25, and only in-frame beta chains were retained. When rows share a CDR3 protein, they turn into one entry using the most common DNA and genes. The sample table records 450,000 or so distinct CDR3 sequences; around a fifth of these occur just once. The biggest ten clones account for around 14% of the sample.

The specimen was peripheral blood mononuclear cells (PBMCs), collected when the disease was refractory, from a patient treated with antithyroid drugs. The receptors shown here come from a female donor with Graves disease.

The chain combines TRBV7-2 with TRBJ1-1; perhaps TRBD1 as D (6 bases). The CDR3 sequence is 14 residues long. V dropped 3 bases and J dropped 4 bases, with 12 bases sitting between them. Germline V gives CDR1 SGHTA, CDR2 FQGNSA. For the CDR3, the DNA is TGTGCCAGCAGCTTGGACAGAAAGAGCACTGAAGCTTTCTTT. Residues: CASSLDRKSTEAFF.

In this sample, this clonotype turned up many times. The chain is built from TRBV7-9 and TRBJ2-4; maybe TRBD1 (5 bases). CDR3 length equals 12 residues. V was cut by 1 base and J by 9 bases, with 7 bases left in between. Germline CDR1 reads SEHNR; CDR2 reads FQNEAQ (reference sequence). CDR3 in amino acids: CASSLGQSIQYF. DNA for the CDR3: TGTGCCAGCAGCTTAGGACAGAGCATTCAGTACTTC.

The J gene is TRBJ2-7, the V gene TRBV2; no reliable D call. Deletions cut 8 bases from V and 4 bases from J, with 9 bases between. The germline CDR1 and CDR2 sequences are SNHLY and FYNNEI. The CDR3 covers 11 residues. The CDR3: CASGKSYEQYF. In DNA form, the CDR3 reads TGTGCCAGCGGTAAAAGTTACGAGCAGTACTTC.

Many counts were recorded for this clonotype. The gene calls are TRBV7-3 and TRBJ2-5; D not certain. CDR3 size: 12 residues. Germline-derived CDR1 and CDR2 are SGHTA and FQGTGA. Trimming shortened V by 6 bases and J by 3 bases, and 8 bases separated the two germline ends. The CDR3 spells CASRSNEETQYF. The CDR3 coding sequence is TGTGCCAGCAGATCTAACGAAGAGACCCAGTACTTC.

In its sample, this clonotype was seen many times. The rearrangement joins TRBV28 to TRBJ1-6; D may be TRBD1 (5 bases). This CDR3 has 15 amino acids. Germline V gene data show CDR1 as MDHEN and CDR2 as SYDVKM. The V and J ends lost 5 bases and 10 bases respectively, with 18 bases between them. The CDR3 nucleotides are TGTGCCAGCAGTCGTAGTCAGGGCTCTCGGTCACCCCTCCACTTT. Amino acids: CASSRSQGSRSPLHF.

The CDR3 reads CSAHRGREQYF. DNA for the CDR3: TGCAGTGCTCACAGGGGGAGGGAGCAGTACTTC. The rearrangement links TRBV20-1 to TRBJ2-7, with TRBD1 matching over 8 bases. There are 11 residues in the CDR3. The V gene end was trimmed by 5 bases and the J gene end by 7 bases; junction bases not matched to a gene: 4. The germline V gene has CDR1 DFQATT and CDR2 SNEGSKA (reference sequence).

This clonotype came up a few times. V is TRBV20-1 and J is TRBJ2-5; 9 bases match TRBD2. This CDR3 has 15 residues. V lost 4 bases and J lost 5; bases outside the gene matches: 11. Germline-derived CDR1 and CDR2 are DFQATT and SNEGSKA (reference sequence). CDR3 nucleotide sequence: TGCAGTGCTACATTTAGCGGGGGCTTTGATGAGACCCAGTACTTC. The encoded protein is CSATFSGGFDETQYF.

About this clonotype itself: The junction differs from germline at one of its ends, possibly a read error. The chain joins TRBV7-9 to TRBJ2-5, with 7 bases that match TRBD1. This CDR3 spans 13 amino acids. CDR1 and CDR2 (germline): SEHNR, FQNEAQ (reference sequence). The CDR3 coding sequence is TGTGCCAGCAGCCGACAGGGAAGAGAGGCCCAGTACTTC. Residues: CASSRQGREAQYF.

J is TRBJ2-5 and V is TRBV20-1; TRBD1 matches at 8 bases. In germline, CDR1 is DFQATT, CDR2 SNEGSKA (reference sequence). Germline trimming cut 3 bases from V and 5 bases from J; bases unmatched to any gene: 11. The CDR3 is made up of 15 amino acids. The CDR3 nucleotides read TGCAGTGCTAGTTCCCCGACAGGGGTCCGCGAGACCCAGTACTTC. It is translated as CSASSPTGVRETQYF.

The chain recombines TRBV24-1 with TRBJ1-2, with 10 positions matching TRBD1. V lost 3 bases, J lost 8 bases, and 2 bases stayed unmatched. This CDR3 comprises 13 residues. Germline V gene data show CDR1 as KGHDR and CDR2 as SFDVKD. CDR3 amino acids: CATSDGQGDGYTF. CDR3 bases: TGTGCCACCAGTGATGGACAGGGGGACGGCTACACCTTC.

This clonotype has a count of ten or more. The chain joins TRBV7-8 to TRBJ1-1, with D unresolved. Per germline, CDR1 SGHVS and CDR2 FQNEAQ. V dropped 7 bases and J dropped 0 bases, with 9 bases sitting between them. There are 13 residues in the CDR3. The CDR3 loop reads CASTRSVNTEAFF. The CDR3 DNA sequence: TGTGCCAGCACCCGGTCGGTGAACACTGAAGCTTTCTTT.

Here the CDR3 reads CASSREDTIYF. The CDR3, as DNA: TGTGCCAGCAGCCGAGAGGACACCATATATTTT. The chain carries TRBV6-1 and TRBJ1-3; D remains ambiguous. There are 11 residues in the CDR3. From germline, CDR1 is MNHNS and CDR2 SASEGT. The ends were cut back, 6 bases at V and 8 bases at J, with 8 bases in the middle.

As regards this clonotype: A much larger clone is a single base away; this may be a read error. The chain combines TRBV28 with TRBJ2-7; D not certain. This CDR3 spans 11 amino acids. The germline gives CDR1 MDHEN, CDR2 SYDVKM. CDR3 sequence (DNA): TGTGCCGGCAGTCTGTATTACGAGCAGTACTTC. Encoded protein: CAGSLYYEQYF. Complete variable domain (other parts from reference TRBV28 and TRBJ2-7): DVKVTQSSRYLVKRTGEKVFLECVQDMDHENMFWYRQDPGLGLRLIYFSYDVKMKEKGDIPEGYSVSREKKERFSLILESASTNQTSMYLCAGSLYYEQYFGPGTRLTVT.

Many counts were recorded for this clonotype. V usage is TRBV10-2 and J usage is TRBJ2-7, with D perhaps given as TRBD1 or TRBD2 (5 bases each). Germline CDR1 reads WSHSY; CDR2 reads SAAADI. The CDR3 is 15 amino acids. Deletions cut 6 bases from V and 5 bases from J, with 20 bases between. The CDR3 region has the DNA TGCGCCAGCAGGGAGGCAGGGCTAGATCACCACGAGCAGTACTTC. As protein: CASREAGLDHHEQYF.

Details on this clonotype: A much larger clone is a single base away; this may be a read error. V usage is TRBV29-1 and J usage is TRBJ1-1, with D perhaps TRBD1 (6 bases). The germline V gene encodes CDR1 SQVTM and CDR2 ANQGSEA. CDR3 length equals 12 residues. Deletions cut 6 bases from V and 3 bases from J, with 11 bases between. The CDR3 nucleotides are TGCAGCGTCGAGGCAGGGGACACTGAAGCTTTCTTT. Encoded protein: CSVEAGDTEAFF.

This clonotype has at least ten counts. The rearrangement links TRBV6-9 to TRBJ1-1; 7 positions agree with TRBD1. V was clipped by 3 bases and J by 0 bases; unmatched bases: 13. CDR3 size: 18 residues. Germline CDR1 reads MNHGY; CDR2 reads SVAAGI. The DNA of the CDR3 is TGTGCCAGCAGTTACCGCAAAGGCAGGGGGAAGGTGAACACTGAAGCTTTCTTT. Translation gives CASSYRKGRGKVNTEAFF.

This chain joins TRBV28 and TRBJ2-7; D gene ambiguous. The CDR3 spans 14 residues. V lost 4 bases to trimming and J lost 2 bases, with 12 bases between them. Germline lookup yields CDR1 MDHEN and CDR2 SYDVKM. CDR3 bases: TGTGCCAGCAGTTCCCGGACGCTAACCTACGAGCAGTACTTC. It yields the protein CASSSRTLTYEQYF.

This clonotype was seen more than once but under ten times. This chain uses TRBV7-3 with TRBJ2-5, with D hard to call. V was trimmed by 0 bases and J by 0 bases, leaving 8 bases between them. Germline CDR1 is SGHTA and CDR2 is FQGTGA. The CDR3 runs to 15 residues. The CDR3 is CASSLTYTDQETQYF. CDR3 coding DNA: TGTGCCAGCAGCTTAACGTACACAGACCAAGAGACCCAGTACTTC.

This clonotype was seen repeatedly, ten times or more. The chain couples TRBV28 to TRBJ2-7, with 7 bases that match TRBD2. V shed 8 bases and J 2 bases; nucleotides not matched to a gene: 6. The germline V gene encodes CDR1 MDHEN and CDR2 SYDVKM. CDR3 length equals 13 residues. The CDR3 here is CASVGGETYEQYF. DNA for the CDR3: TGTGCCAGCGTTGGGGGGGAGACCTACGAGCAGTACTTC. Supplemented by reference TRBV28 and TRBJ2-7, the full variable domain reads DVKVTQSSRYLVKRTGEKVFLECVQDMDHENMFWYRQDPGLGLRLIYFSYDVKMKEKGDIPEGYSVSREKKERFSLILESASTNQTSMYLCASVGGETYEQYFGPGTRLTVT.

This clonotype was recorded many times. The chain recombines TRBV7-2 with TRBJ2-7; D is undetermined. CDR1 is SGHTA, CDR2 FQGNSA, per germline. CDR3 length equals 14 residues. V was pared by 5 bases and J by 5 bases, with 16 bases between. The CDR3 bases are TGTGCCAGCAGCCTCCTGGCCCGCCCGGACGAGCAGTACTTC. Amino acids: CASSLLARPDEQYF.

This clonotype was recorded many times. The chain uses TRBV2 and TRBJ1-1; D gene unclear. The CDR3 runs to 13 residues. The V end lost 6 bases, the J end lost 1 base, and 9 bases lay between the germline ends. The germline V gene has CDR1 SNHLY and CDR2 FYNNEI. Here the CDR3 reads CASSFSGNTEAFF. In nucleotides, the CDR3 is TGTGCCAGCAGCTTTTCGGGGAACACTGAAGCTTTCTTT. Based on the CDR3 plus reference TRBV2 and TRBJ1-1, the full variable domain is EPEVTQTPSHQVTQMGQEVILRCVPISNHLYFYWYRQILGQKVEFLVSFYNNEISEKSEIFDDQFSVERPDGSNFTLKIRSTKLEDSAMYFCASSFSGNTEAFFGQGTRLTVV.

In this sample, this clonotype turned up many times. This chain links TRBV6-1 with TRBJ1-2; 7 bases fit TRBD1. The CDR3 length is 14 residues. Trimming cost V 7 bases and J 2 bases; bases outside gene matches: 7. Germline CDR1 is MNHNS and CDR2 is SASEGT. For the CDR3, the DNA is TGTGCCAGCACCACGGGACAGATAAACTATGGCTACACCTTC. Translating gives CASTTGQINYGYTF.

This clonotype has at least ten counts. The chain is built from TRBV6-1 and TRBJ1-1; a weak D match, TRBD1 (5 bases). CDR1 is MNHNS and CDR2 is SASEGT in the germline V gene. CDR3 length: 14 amino acids. V was clipped by 6 bases and J by 2 bases, with 13 bases between them. The chain's CDR3 is CASSRDDSNTEAFF. CDR3 in DNA: TGTGCCAGCAGCCGGGATGACAGCAACACTGAAGCTTTCTTT.

This clonotype was counted ten times or more. Here the CDR3 DNA reads TGTGCCACCAGCAGAGGTACGGGAATTCAGCCCCAGCATTTT. It is translated as CATSRGTGIQPQHF. J is TRBJ1-5 and V is TRBV15, with D unclear. The CDR3 sequence is 14 residues long. With 1 base removed from V and 6 bases from J, the gap between germline ends came to 10 bases. CDR1 is LNHNV, CDR2 YYDKDF, per germline (reference sequence).

This CDR3 reads CASSVVEQYGGYTF. CDR3 nucleotide sequence: TGTGCCAGCAGCGTAGTGGAACAGTATGGAGGCTACACCTTC. This chain connects TRBV9 to TRBJ1-2; no definite D call. Germline CDR1 SGDLS, CDR2 YYNGEE. The ends were cut back, 0 bases at V and 8 bases at J, with 14 bases in the middle. The CDR3 extends over 14 amino acids.